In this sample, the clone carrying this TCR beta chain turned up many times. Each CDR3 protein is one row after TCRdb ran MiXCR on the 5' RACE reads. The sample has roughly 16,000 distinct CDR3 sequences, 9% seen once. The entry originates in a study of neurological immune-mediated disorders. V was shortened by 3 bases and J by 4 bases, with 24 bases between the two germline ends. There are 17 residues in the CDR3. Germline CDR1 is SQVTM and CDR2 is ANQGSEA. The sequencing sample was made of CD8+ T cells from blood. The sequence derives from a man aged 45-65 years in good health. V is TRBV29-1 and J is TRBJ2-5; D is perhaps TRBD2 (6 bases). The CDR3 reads CSVDWATTGPRGETQYF. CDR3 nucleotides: TGCAGCGTTGATTGGGCGACAACCGGACCGCGGGGAGAGACCCAGTACTTC.